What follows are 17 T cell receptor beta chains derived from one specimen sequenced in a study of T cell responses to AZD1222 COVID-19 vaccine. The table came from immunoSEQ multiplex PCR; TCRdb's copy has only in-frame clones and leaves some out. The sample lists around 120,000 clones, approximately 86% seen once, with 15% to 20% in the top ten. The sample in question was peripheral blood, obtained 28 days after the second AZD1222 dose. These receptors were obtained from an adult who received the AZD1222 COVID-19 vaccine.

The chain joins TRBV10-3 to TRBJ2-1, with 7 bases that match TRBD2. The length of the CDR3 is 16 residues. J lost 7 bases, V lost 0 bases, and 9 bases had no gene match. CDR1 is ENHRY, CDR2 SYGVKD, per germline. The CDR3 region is CAISESRVSGVNEQFF. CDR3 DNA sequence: TGTGCCATCAGTGAGTCGAGAGTAAGCGGGGTAAATGAGCAGTTCTTC.

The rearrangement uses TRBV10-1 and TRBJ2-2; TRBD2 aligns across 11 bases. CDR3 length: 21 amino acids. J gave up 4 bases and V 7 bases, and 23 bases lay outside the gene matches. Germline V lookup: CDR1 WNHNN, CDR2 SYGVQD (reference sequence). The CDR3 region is CASTSTPLITSGSLGTGELFF. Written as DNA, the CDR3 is TGCGCCAGCACCTCCACCCCCCTAATTACTAGCGGGAGCCTTGGCACCGGGGAGCTGTTTTTT.

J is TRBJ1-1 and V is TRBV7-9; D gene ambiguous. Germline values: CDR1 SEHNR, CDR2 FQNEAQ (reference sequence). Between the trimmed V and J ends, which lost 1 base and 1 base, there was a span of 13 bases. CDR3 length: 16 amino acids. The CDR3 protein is CASSLGGVLENTEAFF. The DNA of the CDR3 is TGTGCCAGCAGCTTAGGTGGGGTACTAGAGAACACTGAAGCTTTCTTT. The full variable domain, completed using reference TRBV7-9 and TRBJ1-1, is DTGVSQNPRHKITKRGQNVTFRCDPISEHNRLYWYRQTLGQGPEFLTYFQNEAQLEKSRLLSDRFSAERPKGSFSTLEIQRTEQGDSAMYLCASSLGGVLENTEAFFGQGTRLTVV.

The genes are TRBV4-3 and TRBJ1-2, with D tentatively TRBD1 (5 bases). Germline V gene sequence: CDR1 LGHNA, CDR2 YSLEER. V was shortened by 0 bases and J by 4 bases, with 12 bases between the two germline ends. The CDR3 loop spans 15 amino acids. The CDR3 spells CASSQEGGDGYGYTF. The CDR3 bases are TGCGCCAGCAGCCAAGAAGGAGGGGATGGCTATGGCTACACCTTC.

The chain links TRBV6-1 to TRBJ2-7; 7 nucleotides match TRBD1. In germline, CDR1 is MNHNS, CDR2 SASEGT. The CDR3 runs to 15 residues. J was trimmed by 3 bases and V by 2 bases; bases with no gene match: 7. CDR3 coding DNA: TGTGCCAGCAGTGAAACCACAGGGGTGGGCTACGAGCAGTACTTC. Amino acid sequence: CASSETTGVGYEQYF.

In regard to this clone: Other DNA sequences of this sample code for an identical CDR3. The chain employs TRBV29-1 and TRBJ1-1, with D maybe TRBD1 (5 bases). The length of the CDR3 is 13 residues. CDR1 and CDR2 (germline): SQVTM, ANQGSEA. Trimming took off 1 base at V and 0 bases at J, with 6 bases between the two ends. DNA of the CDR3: TGCAGCGTTGAAGGACAGATGAACACTGAAGCTTTCTTT. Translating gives CSVEGQMNTEAFF.

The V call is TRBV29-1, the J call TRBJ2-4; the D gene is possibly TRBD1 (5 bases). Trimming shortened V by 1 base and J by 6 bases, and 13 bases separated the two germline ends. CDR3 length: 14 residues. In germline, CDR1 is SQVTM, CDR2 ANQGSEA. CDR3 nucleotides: TGCAGCGTTGAAGGAATTGACAGAAGAAACATTCAGTACTTC. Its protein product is CSVEGIDRRNIQYF.

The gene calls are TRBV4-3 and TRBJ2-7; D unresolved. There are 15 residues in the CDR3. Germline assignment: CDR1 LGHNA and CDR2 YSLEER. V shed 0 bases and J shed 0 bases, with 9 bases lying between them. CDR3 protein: CASSQDWAVSYEQYF. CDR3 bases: TGCGCCAGCAGCCAAGATTGGGCCGTCTCCTACGAGCAGTACTTC.

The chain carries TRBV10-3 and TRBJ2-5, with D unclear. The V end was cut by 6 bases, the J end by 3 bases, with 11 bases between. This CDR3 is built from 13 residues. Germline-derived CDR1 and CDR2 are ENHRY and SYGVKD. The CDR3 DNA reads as TGTGCCATCAGAAGCAGTGGAGAAGAGACCCAGTACTTC. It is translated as CAIRSSGEETQYF.

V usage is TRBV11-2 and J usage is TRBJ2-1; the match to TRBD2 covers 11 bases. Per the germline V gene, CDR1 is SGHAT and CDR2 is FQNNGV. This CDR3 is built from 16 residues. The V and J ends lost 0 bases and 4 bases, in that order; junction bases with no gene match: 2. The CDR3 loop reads CASSLEGTSGYNEQFF. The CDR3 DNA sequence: TGTGCCAGCAGCTTAGAGGGGACTAGCGGATACAATGAGCAGTTCTTC.

CDR3 coding DNA: TGTGCCAGTAGTCCAAGGTGGCTAGCGGGAGGAGAGACCCAGTACTTC. This encodes CASSPRWLAGGETQYF. V usage is TRBV19 and J usage is TRBJ2-5, with 11 bases fitting TRBD2. In germline, CDR1 is LNHDA, CDR2 SQIVND (reference sequence). V was clipped by 5 bases and J by 4 bases; unmatched bases: 9. The CDR3 runs 16 residues.

The CDR3 protein is CASSIGGYQPQHF. Here the CDR3 DNA reads TGTGCCAGCTCAATCGGAGGGTATCAGCCCCAGCATTTT. This chain links TRBV6-5 with TRBJ1-5; D is unclear. Trimming took off 8 bases at V and 5 bases at J, with 13 bases between the two ends. From germline, CDR1 is MNHEY and CDR2 SVGAGI. The CDR3 spans 13 residues.

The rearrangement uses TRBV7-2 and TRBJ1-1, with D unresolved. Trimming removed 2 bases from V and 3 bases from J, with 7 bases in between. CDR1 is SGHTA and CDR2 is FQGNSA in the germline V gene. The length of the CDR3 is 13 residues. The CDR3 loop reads CASSLRWDTEAFF. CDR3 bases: TGTGCCAGCAGCTTACGTTGGGACACTGAAGCTTTCTTT.

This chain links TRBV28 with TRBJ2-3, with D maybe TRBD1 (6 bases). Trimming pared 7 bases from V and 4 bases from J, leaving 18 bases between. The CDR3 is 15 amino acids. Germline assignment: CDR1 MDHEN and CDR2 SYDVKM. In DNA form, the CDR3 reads TGTGCCAGCACTCTAAGTCAGGGGCTAGCAGATACGCAGTATTTT. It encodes CASTLSQGLADTQYF.

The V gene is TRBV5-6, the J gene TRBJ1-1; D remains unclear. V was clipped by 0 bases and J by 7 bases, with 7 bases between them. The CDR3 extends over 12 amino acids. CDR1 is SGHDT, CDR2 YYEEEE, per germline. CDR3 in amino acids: CASSLASVEAFF. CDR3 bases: TGTGCCAGCAGCTTGGCTTCTGTTGAAGCTTTCTTT.

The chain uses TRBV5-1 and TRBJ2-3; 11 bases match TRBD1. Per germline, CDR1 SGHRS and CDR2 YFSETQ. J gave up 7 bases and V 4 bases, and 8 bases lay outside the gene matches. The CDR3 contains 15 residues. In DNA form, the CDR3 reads TGCGCCAGCAGCCTGGGGACAGGGGGTAAAAATACGCAGTATTTT. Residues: CASSLGTGGKNTQYF.

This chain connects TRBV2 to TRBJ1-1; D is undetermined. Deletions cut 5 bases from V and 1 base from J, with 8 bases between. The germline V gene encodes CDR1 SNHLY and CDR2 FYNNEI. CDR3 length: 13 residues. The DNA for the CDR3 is TGTGCCAGCAGTTCGACTGGGAACACTGAAGCTTTCTTT. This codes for CASSSTGNTEAFF.